This record concerns one TCR beta chain sequence. No antigen is known for it. The source of the sample is a study of monozygotic twins with inflammatory bowel disease. The CDR3 is 14 residues long. Germline CDR1 and CDR2: SGHRS and YFSETQ. The authors drew roughly 2.5 ml of blood from each donor. Overall study results and limits: Healthy co-twins exceeded IBD patients in TCRbeta diversity as measured by inverse Simpson.

For every TCR library, about 4,000 ng of total RNA was used. PCR of TCRalpha and TCRbeta cDNA was nested, with two rounds of approximately 16 and 10 cycles. TCRdb reprocessed the 5' RACE reads and stores each CDR3 protein as one record, lacking DNA. This sample's table has some 330,000 distinct CDR3 sequences. Source material: blood. The rearrangement joins TRBV5-1 to TRBJ2-7. This receptor was obtained from a human donor with ulcerative colitis or Crohn's disease, or a healthy co-twin of an affected twin (not recorded which). The chain's CDR3 is CASSSGQTDYEQYF.